These T cell receptor beta chains were read from a single sample in a study of tumor-infiltrating lymphocytes in localized non-small cell lung cancer. Profiling relied on immunoSEQ multiplex PCR, and the TCRdb table lists in-frame clones only, not all of them. The table records 7,000 to 9,500 clones, approximately 80% of them present only once. Specimen: lung tumor tissue. Receptors originate from a human donor with non-small cell lung cancer. Each CDR3 is given without its conserved first and last residue. Fields, in order: J gene, V gene, D gene, CDR3 protein. A D gene is named only where the DNA matches it firmly.

TRBJ2-3,TRBV7-2,TRBD2,ASSLLSGRDTQY
TRBJ2-1,TRBV9,TRBD2,ASSYGLAGLNEQF
TRBJ1-1,TRBV9,NA,ASSSPRGINTEAF
TRBJ2-1,TRBV5-5,NA,ACPGRGPGNEQF
TRBJ2-7,TRBV28,TRBD1,ASRTPGTGTYEQY
TRBJ1-2,TRBV11-1,NA,ASSNRQAAAFGYT
TRBJ1-3,TRBV18,NA,ASSPLEEGNTIY
TRBJ2-7,TRBV27,NA,ASSFWRGEQY
TRBJ2-5,TRBV7-7,TRBD2,ASSVGRGGETQY
TRBJ1-2,TRBV18,TRBD1,ASSRSGDRDDGYT
TRBJ2-5,TRBV5-1,TRBD1,ASSFLQIGTGTETQY
TRBJ2-7,TRBV4-3,TRBD1,ASSHSRTGGYYEQY
TRBJ2-3,TRBV7-3,NA,ASSPGTPVDTQY
TRBJ2-7,TRBV7-2,NA,ASSPSSYEQY
TRBJ2-4,TRBV4-1,NA,ASSQDVGSGRNIQY
TRBJ1-5,TRBV10-3,NA,AIRADERNQPQH
TRBJ1-2,TRBV6-5,NA,ASSFTRTGGYT
TRBJ2-5,TRBV30,NA,AWNNREEETQY
TRBJ1-2,TRBV7-6,NA,ASSPRAGDYGYT
TRBJ2-1,TRBV5-5,TRBD2,ASSFLLAGVLNEQF
TRBJ1-2,TRBV30,NA,AWSLDRSGYT
TRBJ2-3,TRBV29-1,NA,SVGARGGDTQY
TRBJ2-7,TRBV4-1,NA,ASSQGTVGYEQY